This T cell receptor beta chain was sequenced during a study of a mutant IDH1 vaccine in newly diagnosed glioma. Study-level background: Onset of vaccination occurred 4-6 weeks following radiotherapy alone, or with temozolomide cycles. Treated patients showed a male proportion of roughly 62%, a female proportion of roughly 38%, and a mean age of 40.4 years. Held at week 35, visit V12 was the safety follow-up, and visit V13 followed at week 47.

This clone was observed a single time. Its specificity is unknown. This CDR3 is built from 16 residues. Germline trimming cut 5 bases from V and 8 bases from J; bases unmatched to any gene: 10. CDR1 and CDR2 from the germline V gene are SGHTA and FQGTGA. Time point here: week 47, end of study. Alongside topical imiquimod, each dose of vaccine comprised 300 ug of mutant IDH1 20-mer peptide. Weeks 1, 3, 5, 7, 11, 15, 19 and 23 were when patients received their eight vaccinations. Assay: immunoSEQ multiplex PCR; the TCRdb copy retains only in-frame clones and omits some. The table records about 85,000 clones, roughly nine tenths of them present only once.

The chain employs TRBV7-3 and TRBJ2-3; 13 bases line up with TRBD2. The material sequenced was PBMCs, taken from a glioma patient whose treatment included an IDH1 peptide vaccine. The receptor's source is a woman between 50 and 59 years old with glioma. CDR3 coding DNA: TGTGCCAGCAGCCTCGGACTAGCGGGAGAGGCGGGTACGCAGTATTTT. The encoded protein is CASSLGLAGEAGTQYF.